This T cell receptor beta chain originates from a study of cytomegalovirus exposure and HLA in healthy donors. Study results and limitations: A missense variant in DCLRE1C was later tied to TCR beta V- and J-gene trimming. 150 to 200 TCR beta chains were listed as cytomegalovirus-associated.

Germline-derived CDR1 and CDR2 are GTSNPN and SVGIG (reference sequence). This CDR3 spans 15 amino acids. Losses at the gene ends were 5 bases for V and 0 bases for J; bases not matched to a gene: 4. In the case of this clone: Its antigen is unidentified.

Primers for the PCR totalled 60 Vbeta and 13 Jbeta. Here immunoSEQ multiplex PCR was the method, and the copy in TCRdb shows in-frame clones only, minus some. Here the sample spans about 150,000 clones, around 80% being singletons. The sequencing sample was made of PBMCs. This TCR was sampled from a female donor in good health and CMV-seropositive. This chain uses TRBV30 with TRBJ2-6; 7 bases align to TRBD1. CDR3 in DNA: TGTGCCTGGCAAAGACAGGGCTCTGGGGCCAACGTCCTGACTTTC. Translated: CAWQRQGSGANVLTF. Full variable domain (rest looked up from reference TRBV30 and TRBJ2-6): SQTIHQWPATLVQPVGSPLSLECTVEGTSNPNLYWYRQAAGRGLQLLFYSVGIGQISSEVPQNLSASRPQDRQFILSSKKLLLSDSGFYLCAWQRQGSGANVLTFGAGSRLTVL.